Below, 13 T cell receptor beta chains from the same sample are listed, as sequenced in a study of blood T cells in healthy people across ages (dated by TCRdb to between 2014 and 2016). Receptors were amplified or captured by 5' RACE. The instrument was an Illumina HiSeq 2500. A second PCR of about 6 to 12 cycles was run with a J-beta primer mix and a sample-barcoded 5' primer. TCRdb reanalyzed the raw reads on its own, using fastp at Q25 for trimming and MiXCR for clone calling, and kept in-frame beta chains. Every distinct CDR3 protein forms one entry, paired with its most common genes and DNA. Here the sample has fewer than 800,000 distinct CDR3 sequences; 32% occur a single time. The biggest ten clones account for just over 15% of the sample. Sequencing was carried out using blood. All receptors come from a woman at least 80 years old in good health. Donor details come from another sample of the same person, matched by shared clones.

The table lists this clonotype with many counts. V gene TRBV10-3 combines with J gene TRBJ1-4; unclear D gene. The V end lost 2 bases, the J end lost 4 bases, and 11 bases lay between the germline ends. From germline, CDR1 is ENHRY and CDR2 SYGVKD. This CDR3 is built from 15 residues. CDR3 protein: CAISEKDGFNEKLFF. As DNA, the CDR3 is TGTGCCATCAGTGAGAAAGACGGATTTAATGAAAAACTGTTTTTT.

The sample holds many counts of this clonotype. CDR3 sequence reads: CAISELLEQYF. In DNA, the CDR3 is TGTGCCATCAGTGAACTCTTGGAGCAGTACTTC. V and J are TRBV10-3 and TRBJ2-7; the D is unclear. V lost 3 bases and J lost 7, with 7 bases in between. The CDR3 is 11 amino acids. Germline CDR1 is ENHRY and CDR2 is SYGVKD.

This clonotype was counted between two and nine times. This chain uses TRBV4-2 with TRBJ2-3, with 7 bases matching TRBD2. Per the germline V gene, CDR1 is LGHNA and CDR2 is YNFKEQ. Losses at the gene ends were 0 bases for V and 0 bases for J; bases not matched to a gene: 6. The CDR3 totals 17 residues. CDR3: CASSQDPSGPSTDTQYF. CDR3 DNA: TGTGCCAGCAGCCAAGATCCTAGCGGCCCTAGCACAGATACGCAGTATTTT.

Remarks on this clonotype: A much larger clone is a single base away; this may be a read error. This CDR3 reads CACSLYVLENIQYF. CDR3 DNA sequence: TGTGCCTGCAGCTTATATGTGCTCGAAAACATTCAGTACTTC. The rearrangement uses TRBV11-2 and TRBJ2-4, with D hard to call. From germline, CDR1 is SGHAT and CDR2 FQNNGV. CDR3 length: 14 residues.

The chain uses TRBV24-1 and TRBJ1-4; D gene ambiguous. This CDR3 has 14 residues. Per the germline V gene, CDR1 is KGHDR and CDR2 is SFDVKD. V lost 4 bases, J lost 5 bases, and 10 bases lay in between. The CDR3 sequence is CATSEEVTNEKLFF. The CDR3 region has the DNA TGTGCCACCAGTGAGGAGGTGACGAATGAAAAACTGTTTTTT.

This clonotype appeared many times. The chain links TRBV5-1 to TRBJ2-1; D ambiguous. Deletions cut 2 bases from V and 0 bases from J, with 9 bases between. The CDR3 contains 15 residues. Germline assignment: CDR1 SGHRS and CDR2 YFSETQ. The CDR3 region is CASSFGGSSYNEQFF. Written as DNA, the CDR3 is TGCGCCAGCAGCTTCGGCGGAAGCTCCTACAATGAGCAGTTCTTC.

This clonotype has a handful of counts. The V call is TRBV7-2, the J call TRBJ1-5; D is perhaps TRBD1 (6 bases). Trimming left V 6 bases short and J 3 bases short, with 18 bases between. Per germline, CDR1 SGHTA and CDR2 FQGNSA. The CDR3 consists of 16 residues. The CDR3 reads CASSQASRGLNQPQHF. In DNA, the CDR3 is TGTGCCAGCAGTCAAGCAAGCAGGGGCCTCAATCAGCCCCAGCATTTT.

This clonotype was counted a few times. A much more abundant neighbour one base away suggests this may be a read error. The chain carries TRBV7-6 and TRBJ2-7; weak D call: TRBD2 (5 bases). Trimming took off 6 bases at V and 7 bases at J, with 25 bases between the two ends. In germline, CDR1 is SGHVS, CDR2 FNYEAQ. The CDR3 extends over 16 amino acids. CDR3 DNA sequence: TGTGCCAGCAGGGACCCCGGGTTCGCGGGCTACAATGAGCAGTACTTC. Protein sequence: CASRDPGFAGYNEQYF.

Ten or more counts support this clonotype. J is TRBJ1-2 and V is TRBV18; D unclear. Germline values: CDR1 KGHSH, CDR2 LQKENI. This CDR3 is 16 amino acids long. The germline V and J ends were trimmed by 3 bases and 4 bases, with 18 bases remaining between them. The CDR3 sequence is CASSPVTEPGGYGYTF. As DNA, the CDR3 is TGTGCCAGCTCACCCGTGACGGAACCGGGAGGCTATGGCTACACCTTC.

V gene TRBV11-2 combines with J gene TRBJ1-1; D is possibly TRBD1 (6 bases). This CDR3 has 12 residues. V was clipped by 6 bases and J by 5 bases, with 10 bases between them. Per the germline V gene, CDR1 is SGHAT and CDR2 is FQNNGV. DNA for the CDR3: TGTGCCAGCAGGCACAGGGAGACTGAAGCTTTCTTT. Translation: CASRHRETEAFF.

Regarding this clonotype: A much larger clone lies a single base off, so this may be a read error. This chain joins TRBV5-1 and TRBJ2-1; D may be TRBD1 (5 bases). The J call is in doubt because the DNA end fits TRBJ2-7 better. CDR3 size: 13 residues. Germline CDR1 reads SGHRS; CDR2 reads YFSETQ. CDR3 residues: CASSLARANEQYF. CDR3 sequence (DNA): TGCGCCAGCAGCTTGGCCAGGGCCAATGAGCAGTACTTC.

In this sample, this clonotype turned up once. A much more abundant neighbour one base away suggests this may be a read error. The chain uses TRBV7-3 and TRBJ2-5; D might be TRBD1 or TRBD2, each matching 7 bases. CDR1 and CDR2 (germline): SGHTA, FQGTGA. V shed 2 bases and J shed 7 bases, with 11 bases lying between them. There are 13 residues in the CDR3. CDR3 protein: CASSLSGGGTQYF. The CDR3 nucleotides read TGTGCCAGCAGCTTATCAGGGGGGGGGACCCAGTACTTC. Full variable domain (missing parts from reference TRBV7-3 and TRBJ2-5): GAGVSQTPSNKVTEKGKYVELRCDPISGHTALYWYRQSLGQGPEFLIYFQGTGAADDSGLPNDRFFAVRPEGSVSTLKIQRTERGDSAVYLCASSLSGGGTQYFGPGTRLLVL.

There are a few counts of this clonotype. The chain is built from TRBV20-1 and TRBJ2-2; 8 positions agree with TRBD2. Germline V gene lookup returns CDR1 DFQATT and CDR2 SNEGSKA (reference sequence). With V trimmed by 0 bases and J by 7 bases, 13 bases remained unmatched. CDR3 length: 17 amino acids. In nucleotides, the CDR3 is TGCAGTGCTAGAGATCGATGGGGGGTAGCGGGGTACGGGGAGCTGTTTTTT. It encodes CSARDRWGVAGYGELFF.